This is a list of T cell receptor beta chains from one sample in a study of cytomegalovirus exposure and HLA in healthy donors. Generated by immunoSEQ multiplex PCR, the TCRdb table keeps only in-frame clones and is missing some. The sample comprises some 150,000 clones, around 80% of which are singletons, and about 4.5% rests with the top ten. The sequencing sample was made of PBMCs. The receptors were sampled from a middle-aged man in good health and CMV-seronegative. The CDR3 runs from the conserved cysteine through the conserved F or W. The D gene is left open where the match is weak. A clone size is listed for some rows: how often the clone was seen (once, few, many), or a class if it is expanded.

NA	TRBV11-2	TRBJ2-1	NA	CASSFGGTGEQFF	TGTGCCAGCAGCTTCGGAGGGACGGGCGAGCAGTTCTTC
NA	TRBV2	TRBJ2-3	TRBD2	CASKEASGDTQYF	TGTGCCAGCAAAGAGGCTAGCGGAGATACGCAGTATTTT
NA	TRBV6-1	TRBJ2-7	NA	CASSEGTASRAYEQYF	TGTGCCAGCAGTGAAGGCACCGCGAGCAGGGCCTACGAGCAGTACTTC
NA	TRBV5-1	TRBJ1-5	NA	CASSFITVVQPQHF	TGCGCCAGCAGCTTCATTACAGTCGTTCAGCCCCAGCATTTT
NA	TRBV5-8	TRBJ2-5	TRBD1	CASSYPGTEEQYF	TGTGCCAGCAGCTACCCCGGGACAGAGGAGCAGTACTTC
NA	TRBV6-6	TRBJ2-7	TRBD1	CASRPGQGTRQYF	TGTGCCAGCAGGCCCGGACAGGGAACGAGGCAGTACTTC
NA	TRBV6-5	TRBJ2-7	NA	CASQLHGGSEQYF	TGTGCCAGCCAGTTACATGGAGGGAGCGAGCAGTACTTC
many	TRBV10-2	TRBJ1-5	NA	CASSESPGNSNQPQHF	TGCGCCAGCAGTGAGTCCCCAGGGAATAGCAATCAGCCCCAGCATTTT
few	TRBV2	TRBJ2-2	NA	CASSPEGQTNTGELFF	TGTGCCAGCAGCCCCGAGGGCCAAACGAACACCGGGGAGCTGTTTTTT
NA	TRBV28	TRBJ1-4	NA	CASSEGRTEKLFF	TGTGCCAGCAGCGAGGGGAGGACTGAAAAACTGTTTTTT
NA	TRBV7-2	TRBJ1-3	NA	CASSFAGAGNTIYF	TGTGCCAGCAGCTTCGCAGGGGCGGGAAACACCATATATTTT
NA	TRBV28	TRBJ1-2	NA	CASSLDSYGYTF	TGTGCCAGCAGTTTAGACAGTTACGGCTACACCTTC
NA	TRBV6-1	TRBJ1-2	TRBD1	CASSAIADRGRGYGYTF	TGTGCCAGCAGTGCCATCGCTGACAGGGGGCGAGGCTATGGCTACACCTTC
NA	TRBV5-6	TRBJ1-2	TRBD1	CASSSPGTVPFLF	TGTGCCAGCAGCAGTCCCGGGACAGTTCCCTTCCTCTTC
NA	TRBV28	TRBJ1-1	NA	CASSLTGRDTEAFF	TGTGCCAGCAGTCTTACAGGGCGTGACACTGAAGCTTTCTTT
NA	TRBV5-1	TRBJ1-2	NA	CASSLDRDLRYGYTF	TGCGCCAGCAGCTTGGACAGGGATCTGCGGTATGGCTACACCTTC
few	TRBV5-1	TRBJ2-3	TRBD2	CASSLVPGGGGDTQYF	TGCGCCAGCAGCTTGGTCCCGGGCGGGGGGGGCGATACGCAGTATTTT
NA	TRBV7-9	TRBJ2-5	TRBD2	CASRLAGGRGGETQYF	TGTGCCAGCAGATTAGCGGGGGGGCGAGGCGGAGAGACCCAGTACTTC
NA	TRBV6-1	TRBJ2-1	TRBD1	CASSVGTGAGEQFF	TGTGCCAGCAGTGTAGGGACAGGGGCTGGAGAGCAGTTCTTC
NA	TRBV5-4	TRBJ2-1	NA	CASSLGGNEQFF	TGTGCCAGCAGCTTGGGAGGCAATGAGCAGTTCTTC
NA	TRBV11-2	TRBJ1-2	TRBD1	CASSPRTGGGYTF	TGTGCCAGCAGCCCAAGGACAGGGGGCGGCTACACCTTC
once	TRBV19	TRBJ1-3	NA	CASSSPGHSGNTIYF	TGTGCCAGTAGTAGCCCGGGACACTCTGGAAACACCATATATTTT
NA	TRBV5-4	TRBJ2-7	TRBD2	CASSIGTSVAYEQYF	TGTGCCAGCAGTATCGGGACTAGCGTCGCCTACGAGCAGTACTTC
NA	TRBV6-6	TRBJ2-2	TRBD2	CASSVRGGNTGELFF	TGTGCCAGCAGTGTTCGCGGGGGGAACACCGGGGAGCTGTTTTTT
NA	TRBV4-1	TRBJ1-1	TRBD1	CASSLRDSYTEAFF	TGCGCCAGCAGCTTACGGGACAGTTACACTGAAGCTTTCTTT
NA	TRBV6-5	TRBJ2-5	TRBD1	CASTPGQKQETQYF	TGTGCCAGCACCCCGGGACAGAAACAAGAGACCCAGTACTTC
NA	TRBV13	TRBJ2-5	NA	CASSFRGEAQETQYF	TGTGCCAGCAGCTTTAGAGGAGAGGCACAAGAGACCCAGTACTTC
NA	TRBV19	TRBJ2-3	TRBD2	CASSIETSGGDSTDTQYF	TGTGCCAGTAGTATAGAGACTAGCGGGGGGGATAGCACAGATACGCAGTATTTT
NA	TRBV29-1	TRBJ2-7	TRBD2	CSVELGGGADEQYF	TGCAGCGTTGAACTCGGCGGGGGAGCAGACGAGCAGTACTTC
NA	TRBV18	TRBJ2-1	NA	CASSPPSLDHEQFF	TGTGCCAGCTCACCACCGAGCCTAGACCATGAGCAGTTCTTC
NA	TRBV6-1	TRBJ2-1	NA	CASESSYNEQFF	TGTGCCAGTGAGAGCTCCTACAATGAGCAGTTCTTC
once	TRBV6-1	TRBJ1-3	NA	CASSVGGSGNTIYF	TGTGCCAGCAGTGTAGGAGGGTCTGGAAACACCATATATTTT
NA	TRBV30	TRBJ1-3	NA	CAWSWQGGRSTIYF	TGTGCCTGGAGTTGGCAGGGAGGTCGGAGCACCATATATTTT
NA	TRBV10-3	TRBJ2-7	NA	CAISLDPDRPSF	TGTGCCATCAGTCTGGACCCGGACAGACCCTCTTTC
NA	TRBV7-2	TRBJ2-6	NA	CASSPDSGANVLTF	TGTGCCAGCAGCCCGGACTCGGGGGCCAACGTCCTGACTTTC
NA	TRBV30	TRBJ1-1	NA	CAWSVLTGWGEAFF	TGTGCCTGGAGTGTACTCACAGGGTGGGGTGAAGCTTTCTTT
NA	TRBV5-6	TRBJ2-7	NA	CASSPGGGAKEQYF	TGTGCCAGCAGCCCGGGTGGGGGGGCTAAAGAGCAGTACTTC
once	TRBV5-6	TRBJ2-3	TRBD2	CASSFRTAGGPVRTQYF	TGTGCCAGCAGCTTTCGAACAGCGGGGGGTCCTGTCCGTACGCAGTATTTT
NA	TRBV9	TRBJ2-5	TRBD2	CASSDGTSGYQETQYF	TGTGCCAGCAGCGACGGGACTAGCGGGTATCAAGAGACCCAGTACTTC
NA	TRBV7-2	TRBJ1-6	NA	CASSGGGSYNSPLHF	TGTGCCAGCAGCGGGGGGGGTTCCTATAATTCACCCCTCCACTTT
once	TRBV11-2	TRBJ2-7	NA	CASSLAGNFYEQYF	TGTGCCAGCAGCTTAGCAGGGAACTTCTACGAGCAGTACTTC